The rows below give T cell receptor beta chains drawn from one sample of a study of blood T cell repertoires in COVID-19. Method: immunoSEQ multiplex PCR; TCRdb's copy keeps in-frame clones and lacks some. Found here are just under 55,000 clones, roughly 90% of them singletons; the top ten hold roughly 3.9%. Specimen: peripheral blood. The receptor source for this set is a middle-aged man with acute or convalescent COVID-19. Each CDR3 is given with its conserved first and last residue. The D gene is left open where the match is weak.

v_call d_call cdr3_aa
TRBV5-6 TRBD1 CASSLVGQGDYGYTF
TRBV10-3 TRBD2 CAISEGLAEETQYF
TRBV6-1 NA CASSETGLVSAQYF
TRBV5-1 TRBD1 CASSQRGQRETQYF
TRBV3-1/TRBV3-2 NA CASSEEGEQFF
TRBV6-5 TRBD1 CASKTPTGYEQYF
TRBV15 NA CATRYGGALTYTF
TRBV4-3 NA CASSQYRDYQETQYF
TRBV30 TRBD2 CAPRGRGGTPVTSGGDTGELFF
TRBV27 TRBD1 CASRTGTGALYNYGYTF
TRBV7-2 TRBD1 CASRDRGPGDPLHF
TRBV4-1 TRBD1 CASSQGTGGLNTEAFF
TRBV24-1 NA CATSDLYGTTSTDTQYF
TRBV12-5 NA CASGLVRGTPQETQYF
TRBV18 TRBD1 CASSPLQGATGELFF
TRBV7-9 NA CASSPPLAYEQYF
TRBV9 TRBD1 CASSVTGAVYNSPLHF
TRBV5-1 NA CASSLASGLGNEQYF
TRBV21-1 NA CASSRLVPLYEQYF
TRBV5-6 NA CASSFSAEVVEQYF
TRBV20-1 NA CSASGGGDQPQHF
TRBV3-1/TRBV3-2 NA CASSQRGTGRQYSGNTIYF
TRBV7-9 NA CASSYRANTGELFF
TRBV28 NA CASSHTDTQYF
TRBV6-2/TRBV6-3 NA CASSYSFTQGKGYTF
TRBV27 TRBD1 CASSGFTTGAYGYTF
TRBV6-6 TRBD1 CASMPGGQGNPEAFF
TRBV7-8 TRBD2 CASSPPLAAGTGELFF
TRBV5-1 NA CASSPWGGRLGKVSYEQYF
TRBV18 NA CASSYVLSSGLGSPLHF
TRBV27 NA CASSFLDSGELFF
TRBV7-9 TRBD1 CASSLAGQGQGNEKLFF
TRBV21-1 NA CASPDRQRGSYSREQYF
TRBV6-1 TRBD1 CASSADRGSYYNEQFF
TRBV28 TRBD1 CASSLRTGKSYGNTIYF
TRBV3-1/TRBV3-2 TRBD2 CASSQARGRATGELFF
TRBV30 TRBD1 CAWSVPTPGQGVSYGYTF
TRBV7-9 NA CASSGRDLQGTGELFF
TRBV9 TRBD1 CASSAPSGTGLMNTEAFF
TRBV6-5 TRBD1 CASSRTGSINNGYTF
TRBV7-2 TRBD2 CASSPQLAGAKEQFF
TRBV24-1 NA CATSDIPGLGRNEQFF
TRBV30 TRBD2 CACGTSGGGTQYF
TRBV28 NA CASKRGDQPQHF
TRBV5-6 NA CASSSRPQAPGYTF
TRBV6-5 NA CASSATGGSAEAFF
TRBV19 TRBD2 CASSKTSGRPSSYNEQFF
TRBV11-2 NA CASSPGTKNTGELFF
TRBV18 TRBD1 CASSPTGETQGYTF
TRBV7-6 TRBD1 CASSRTGTGAYEQYF
TRBV6-2/TRBV6-3 TRBD2 CASSYGALRGLPQETQYF
TRBV10-3 NA CAISLSADQPQHF
TRBV10-3 TRBD2 CAISSAGGPNEQFF
TRBV29-1 NA CSAPSTDTQYF
TRBV27 TRBD2 CASSPIAGGEQFF
TRBV7-6 TRBD2 CASSFQTSGRDTQYF
TRBV6-5 NA CASLGGQIGNTIYF
TRBV6-2/TRBV6-3 NA CASSPEPLMTYEQYF
TRBV19 TRBD2 CASSTPGGSYEQYF
TRBV4-3 NA CASSQDYRGGSEQYF